Shown below are 31 T cell receptor beta chains from a single sample sequenced in a study. TCRdb independently ran MiXCR on the reads; one entry per CDR3 protein. The sample carries fewer than 4,500 distinct CDR3 sequences, 7.5% to 10% recorded once. The material sequenced was CD4+ T cells from synovial fluid. These receptors came from a human donor with rheumatoid arthritis.

This clonotype has a count of ten or more. This rearrangement joins TRBV6-2 or TRBV6-3 to TRBJ2-3; 10 nucleotides line up with TRBD1. Per germline, CDR1 MNHEY and CDR2 SVGEGT. CDR3 size: 16 residues. The J segment lost 0 bases and the V segment lost 7 bases, leaving 7 bases of the junction unmatched. CDR3 bases: TGTGCCAGCACCAACGACAGGGGGCCTAGCACAGATACGCAGTATTTT. Protein: CASTNDRGPSTDTQYF.

This clonotype is termed medium-sized. The chain is built from TRBV4-2 and TRBJ1-2; D is possibly TRBD1 (6 bases). The CDR3 totals 14 residues. Germline CDR1 LGHNA, CDR2 YNFKEQ. V lost 1 base to trimming and J lost 4 bases, with 10 bases between them. The CDR3 protein is CASSQGTDSYGYTF. DNA of the CDR3: TGTGCCAGCAGCCAAGGGACAGACTCCTATGGCTACACCTTC.

This clonotype is categorized as medium-sized. V is TRBV6-1 and J is TRBJ1-2, with a tentative D call TRBD1 (5 bases). This CDR3 spans 13 amino acids. The V end was cut by 9 bases, the J end by 3 bases, with 14 bases between. Germline loops: CDR1 MNHNS, CDR2 SASEGT. The chain's CDR3 is CASAPTADYGYTF. The CDR3 nucleotides read TGTGCCAGTGCCCCGACAGCTGACTATGGCTACACCTTC.

This clonotype came up many times. The chain joins TRBV5-6 to TRBJ2-2; D ambiguous. The CDR3 has 13 amino acids. Per germline, CDR1 SGHDT and CDR2 YYEEEE. Trimming removed 1 base from V and 6 bases from J, with 7 bases in between. The CDR3 region has the DNA TGTGCCAGCAGCTTGATGGTTTCCGGGGAGCTGTTTTTT. Protein product: CASSLMVSGELFF.

The V call is TRBV19, the J call TRBJ1-1; D remains ambiguous. The germline CDR1 and CDR2 sequences are LNHDA and SQIVND (reference sequence). CDR3 size: 14 residues. The ends were cut back, 5 bases at V and 7 bases at J, with 17 bases in the middle. This chain's CDR3 is CASSFGRGVDEAFF. Written as DNA, the CDR3 is TGTGCCAGTAGTTTCGGGCGCGGAGTGGATGAAGCTTTCTTT. Drawing the rest from reference TRBV19 and TRBJ1-1, the complete variable domain is DGGITQSPKYLFRKEGQNVTLSCEQNLNHDAMYWYRQDPGQGLRLIYYSQIVNDFQKGDIAEGYSVSREKKESFPLTVTSAQKNPTAFYLCASSFGRGVDEAFFGQGTRLTVV.

This clonotype was detected a few times. The rearrangement joins TRBV29-1 to TRBJ2-7; 8 nucleotides match TRBD1. CDR3 length: 12 residues. V dropped 4 bases and J dropped 4; count of bases not matched to a gene: 3. CDR1 and CDR2 from the germline V gene are SQVTM and ANQGSEA. CDR3 sequence: CSVGTGIYEQYF. The DNA for the CDR3 is TGCAGCGTTGGGACAGGGATTTACGAGCAGTACTTC.

The chain combines TRBV21-1 with TRBJ1-2; TRBD1 is the table's D call, not checked against the DNA. TRBV21-1 is a pseudogene segment. The CDR3 has 13 amino acids. CDR3 region: CASSIRTPIGYTF. The CDR3 coding sequence is TGTGCCAGCAGCATACGGACACCGATTGGCTACACCTTC.

This clonotype is labeled medium-sized. This chain links TRBV27 with TRBJ2-3; TRBD2 matches at 11 bases. Germline V lookup: CDR1 MNHEY, CDR2 SMNVEV (reference sequence). V lost 4 bases to trimming and J lost 5 bases; unmatched junction nucleotides: 14. This CDR3 has 18 residues. CDR3 sequence: CASSSEHPGLAALDTQYF. Here the CDR3 DNA reads TGTGCCAGCAGTTCTGAGCATCCGGGACTAGCGGCCTTAGATACGCAGTATTTT.

This clonotype ranks as medium-sized. The rearrangement joins TRBV4-3 to TRBJ2-2, with 7 bases that match TRBD2. Per germline, CDR1 LGHNA and CDR2 YSLEER. The CDR3 sequence is 14 residues long. J was trimmed by 7 bases and V by 2 bases; bases with no gene match: 4. The DNA of the CDR3 is TGCGCCAGCAGCCAATTTTCGGGGGGCGGGGAGCTGTTTTTT. Translating gives CASSQFSGGGELFF.

This rearrangement joins TRBV10-3 to TRBJ2-7, with 9 bases aligning to TRBD1. Germline-derived CDR1 and CDR2 are ENHRY and SYGVKD. The CDR3 is 14 amino acids. With 0 bases clipped from V and 4 bases from J, the junction kept 1 base outside the gene matches. For the CDR3, the DNA is TGTGCCATCAGTGAGTCAGGACAGGGGTACGAGCAGTACGTC. Its protein is CAISESGQGYEQYV.

By sample share, this clonotype is medium-sized. J is TRBJ2-5 and V is TRBV5-4; TRBD2 matches 13 bases. V lost 4 bases, J lost 5 bases, and 14 bases stayed unmatched. Germline CDR1 reads SGHNT; CDR2 reads YYREEE (reference sequence). This CDR3 contains 18 residues. CDR3 protein: CASSTDLRGLAGDETQYF. For the CDR3, the DNA is TGTGCCAGCAGCACCGATCTGAGAGGACTAGCGGGAGATGAGACCCAGTACTTC.

In this sample, this clonotype turned up a few times. This chain uses TRBV4-2 with TRBJ1-1; the D gene is possibly TRBD1 (5 bases). Germline loops: CDR1 LGHNA, CDR2 YNFKEQ. V lost 0 bases, J lost 1 base, and 9 bases lay in between. The CDR3 runs 15 residues. CDR3 sequence: CASSQDAGKNTEAFF. As DNA, the CDR3 is TGTGCCAGCAGCCAAGATGCAGGGAAGAACACTGAAGCTTTCTTT.

With regard to this clonotype: This sequence may be a read error, since a much larger clone differs from it by one base. Lacking the conserved final phenylalanine or tryptophan, this CDR3 likely reflects a read error. V gene TRBV20-1 combines with J gene TRBJ2-7; D is perhaps TRBD1 (5 bases). CDR1 and CDR2 from the germline V gene are DFQATT and SNEGSKA (reference sequence). The CDR3 covers 15 residues. V lost 6 bases, J lost 5 bases, and 23 bases lay in between. The DNA of the CDR3 is TGCAGTGCGTCCCCAGGGCAGGGATTCGTAAACGAGCAGTACTTG. Translating it yields CSASPGQGFVNEQYL.

By share of the sample, this clonotype is medium-sized. The chain uses TRBV6-2 or TRBV6-3 and TRBJ2-5, with D perhaps being TRBD1 or TRBD2 (5 bases each). V dropped 4 bases and J dropped 2 bases, with 14 bases sitting between them. The CDR3 consists of 15 residues. Germline CDR1 and CDR2: MNHEY and SVGEGT. For the CDR3, the DNA is TGTGCCAGCAGTTTATCCGGGACCCCACAAGAGACCCAGTACTTC. Residues: CASSLSGTPQETQYF.

This clonotype was counted ten times or more. The chain carries TRBV20-1 and TRBJ2-3, with a tentative D call TRBD2 (5 bases). V dropped 4 bases and J dropped 1 base, with 9 bases sitting between them. There are 13 residues in the CDR3. CDR1 DFQATT and CDR2 SNEGSKA come from the germline V gene (reference sequence). The CDR3 spells CSAIATRTDTQYF. The CDR3 nucleotides are TGCAGTGCTATAGCGACACGCACAGATACGCAGTATTTT.

This clonotype counts as medium-sized. The chain couples TRBV2 to TRBJ1-1, with D possibly matching TRBD1 (5 bases). Germline loops: CDR1 SNHLY, CDR2 FYNNEI. The CDR3 is 14 residues long. Between the trimmed V and J ends, which lost 3 bases and 5 bases, there was a span of 13 bases. CDR3 coding DNA: TGTGCCAGCAGTGAGGACACTTTAGTGACTGAAGCTTTCTTT. It translates to CASSEDTLVTEAFF.

This clonotype was seen repeatedly, ten times or more. This chain links TRBV5-1 with TRBJ2-7, with D perhaps matching TRBD1 (5 bases). The CDR3 runs 14 residues. Germline V gene lookup returns CDR1 SGHRS and CDR2 YFSETQ. Trimming stripped 2 bases from V and 2 bases from J, with 11 bases between. CDR3 nucleotides: TGCGCCAGCAGCTTCACCGACAGTACCTACGAGCAGTACTTC. It yields the protein CASSFTDSTYEQYF.

This clonotype was detected many times. This chain joins TRBV20-1 and TRBJ2-1; possible D gene TRBD2, 6 bases. The CDR3 is made up of 14 amino acids. Germline assignment: CDR1 DFQATT and CDR2 SNEGSKA (reference sequence). The V end was cut by 5 bases, the J end by 5 bases, with 16 bases between. CDR3 DNA sequence: TGCAGTGCTCCTGAGAGCGGGTCCCACAATGAGCAGTTCTTC. Translating gives CSAPESGSHNEQFF.

The sample holds a few counts of this clonotype. The rearrangement joins TRBV4-3 to TRBJ1-2; 12 bases match TRBD1. Germline V CDR1 and CDR2: LGHNA, YSLEER. The CDR3 covers 19 residues. The V segment lost 0 bases and the J segment 5 bases; nucleotides outside the gene matches: 13. The CDR3 coding sequence is TGCGCCAGCAGCCAAGAAGGGAACCGGGACAGGGGGCGCGGGTATGGCTACACCTTC. Its translation: CASSQEGNRDRGRGYGYTF.

This clonotype qualifies as medium-sized. The genes are TRBV14 and TRBJ2-7; possible D gene TRBD1, 6 bases. The germline V gene has CDR1 SGHDN and CDR2 FVKESK. CDR3 length equals 14 residues. V was trimmed by 4 bases and J by 2 bases, leaving 12 bases between them. The CDR3 region has the DNA TGTGCCAGCAGCCCGCGGACAGAGACCTACGAGCAGTACTTC. Protein product: CASSPRTETYEQYF.

Only a few counts were recorded for this clonotype. J is TRBJ2-7 and V is TRBV20-1; the D call may be TRBD1 or TRBD2 (5 bases each). The V gene's germline CDR1 is DFQATT and CDR2 SNEGSKA (reference sequence). The germline V and J ends were trimmed by 5 bases and 5 bases, with 22 bases remaining between them. CDR3 size: 15 residues. CDR3 sequence reads: CSAGSGTANVDEQYF. The CDR3 nucleotides read TGCAGTGCTGGGTCTGGGACCGCGAATGTAGACGAGCAGTACTTC.

Judged by abundance, this clonotype is medium-sized. The genes are TRBV5-1 and TRBJ2-3, with D perhaps TRBD1 or TRBD2 (6 bases each). Germline loops: CDR1 SGHRS, CDR2 YFSETQ. The length of the CDR3 is 17 residues. The V and J ends lost 4 bases and 2 bases respectively, with 20 bases between them. The CDR3 sequence is CASSPGLSGHYTDTQYF. CDR3 coding DNA: TGCGCCAGCAGCCCTGGACTATCGGGACACTACACAGATACGCAGTATTTT.

This clonotype was seen only once. One end of the junction is discordant with germline, which a read error may explain. V and J are TRBV7-9 and TRBJ2-7; 7 bases are a match to TRBD1. The germline gives CDR1 SEHNR, CDR2 FQNEAQ (reference sequence). CDR3 size: 15 residues. CDR3 residues: CACSNPGQNSYEQYF. The CDR3 region has the DNA TGTGCCTGCAGCAACCCGGGACAGAACTCCTACGAGCAGTACTTC.

At least ten counts were recorded for this clonotype. The CDR3 DNA is TGTGCCTGGAGTGTCTTTATGTATGGAAACACCATATATTTT. Translated, it gives CAWSVFMYGNTIYF. J is TRBJ1-3 and V is TRBV30; unclear D gene. The CDR3 is 14 amino acids. Germline V gives CDR1 GTSNPN, CDR2 SVGIG (reference sequence). Between the trimmed V and J ends, which lost 0 bases and 3 bases, there was a span of 9 bases.

By frequency in the sample, this clonotype is medium-sized (0.01 to 0.1%). As DNA, the CDR3 is TGCAGTGCTACTAGGACTAGTTCCGAGACCCAGTACTTC. It specifies CSATRTSSETQYF. The rearrangement uses TRBV20-1 and TRBJ2-5; 7 bases are a match to TRBD2. This CDR3 is built from 13 residues. Germline CDR1 reads DFQATT; CDR2 reads SNEGSKA (reference sequence). The V segment lost 4 bases and the J segment 5 bases; nucleotides outside the gene matches: 7.

There are many counts of this clonotype. The V call is TRBV7-9, the J call TRBJ2-7, with unresolved D. V lost 5 bases and J lost 3, with 11 bases in between. The germline gives CDR1 SEHNR, CDR2 FQNEAQ (reference sequence). The CDR3 covers 13 residues. For the CDR3, the DNA is TGTGCCAGCAGCCCGGACGTCCTCTACGAGCAGTACTTC. Amino acids: CASSPDVLYEQYF. The whole variable domain, remainder taken from reference TRBV7-9 and TRBJ2-7, is DTGVSQNPRHKITKRGQNVTFRCDPISEHNRLYWYRQTLGQGPEFLTYFQNEAQLEKSRLLSDRFSAERPKGSFSTLEIQRTEQGDSAMYLCASSPDVLYEQYFGPGTRLTVT.

The sample holds many counts of this clonotype. The chain joins TRBV29-1 to TRBJ1-4; possible D gene TRBD1, 5 bases. V gave up 6 bases and J gave up 0 bases, with 11 bases separating them. The CDR3 length is 14 residues. CDR1 and CDR2 from the germline V gene are SQVTM and ANQGSEA. The CDR3 DNA is TGCAGCGTCGAACGACAGTCAACTAATGAAAAACTGTTTTTT. Translated: CSVERQSTNEKLFF.

This clonotype is categorized as medium-sized. V is TRBV5-1 and J is TRBJ2-7; TRBD2 might be the D (5 bases). With 0 bases removed from V and 3 bases from J, the gap between germline ends came to 16 bases. The CDR3 is 16 residues long. Germline CDR1 is SGHRS and CDR2 is YFSETQ. CDR3 in DNA: TGCGCCAGCAGCTTGGAAGGGAGCCATCAACTCTACGAGCAGTACTTC. Protein: CASSLEGSHQLYEQYF.

This clonotype is deemed medium-sized. The J gene is TRBJ2-3, the V gene TRBV5-5; TRBD1 aligns across 9 bases. Germline trimming cut 0 bases from V and 4 bases from J; bases unmatched to any gene: 6. Germline V gene data show CDR1 as SGHKS and CDR2 as YYEKEE (reference sequence). This CDR3 has 16 amino acids. CDR3 loop: CASSLGAGTGSDTQYF. The DNA for the CDR3 is TGTGCCAGCAGCTTGGGGGCCGGGACAGGGTCAGATACGCAGTATTTT. Full variable domain (outside the CDR3, taken from reference TRBV5-5 and TRBJ2-3): DAGVTQSPTHLIKTRGQQVTLRCSPISGHKSVSWYQQVLGQGPQFIFQYYEKEERGRGNFPDRFSARQFPNYSSELNVNALLLGDSALYLCASSLGAGTGSDTQYFGPGTRLTVL.

This clonotype is labeled medium-sized (0.01 to 0.1%). The V gene is TRBV20-1, the J gene TRBJ2-1; perhaps TRBD2 as D (6 bases). V was clipped by 1 base and J by 6 bases, with 10 bases between them. Germline CDR1 is DFQATT and CDR2 is SNEGSKA (reference sequence). CDR3 length: 13 residues. CDR3 amino acids: CSARAGSGNEQFF. The CDR3 DNA sequence: TGCAGTGCTAGAGCCGGGAGCGGCAATGAGCAGTTCTTC.

This clonotype appeared many times. The rearrangement links TRBV6-6 to TRBJ2-5, with D possibly being TRBD1 or TRBD2 (7 bases each). Trimming pared 5 bases from V and 5 bases from J, leaving 18 bases between. Germline V gene sequence: CDR1 MNHNY, CDR2 SVGAGI (reference sequence). The CDR3 loop spans 15 amino acids. The CDR3 here is CASSRGTAGYETQYF. CDR3 nucleotide sequence: TGTGCCAGCAGTCGCGGGACAGCGGGATACGAGACCCAGTACTTC.